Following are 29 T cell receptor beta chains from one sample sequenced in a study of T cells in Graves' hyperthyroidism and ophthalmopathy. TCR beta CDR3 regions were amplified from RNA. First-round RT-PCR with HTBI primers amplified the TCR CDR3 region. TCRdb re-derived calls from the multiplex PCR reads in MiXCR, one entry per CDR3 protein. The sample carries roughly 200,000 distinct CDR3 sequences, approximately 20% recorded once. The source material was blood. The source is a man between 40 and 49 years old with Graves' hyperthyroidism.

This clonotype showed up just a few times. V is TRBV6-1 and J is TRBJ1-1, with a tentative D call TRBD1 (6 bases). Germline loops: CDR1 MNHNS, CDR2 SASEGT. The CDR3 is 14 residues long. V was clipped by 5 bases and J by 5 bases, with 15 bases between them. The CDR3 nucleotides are TGTGCCAGCAGTCTGAAACAGGGAGGTACTGAAGCTTTCTTT. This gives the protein CASSLKQGGTEAFF.

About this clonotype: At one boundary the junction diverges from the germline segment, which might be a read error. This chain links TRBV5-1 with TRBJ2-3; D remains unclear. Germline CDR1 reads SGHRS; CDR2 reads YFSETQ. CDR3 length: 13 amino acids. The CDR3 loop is CVSSLVGTDTQYF. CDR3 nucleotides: TGCGTCAGCAGCTTGGTGGGTACAGATACGCAGTATTTT.

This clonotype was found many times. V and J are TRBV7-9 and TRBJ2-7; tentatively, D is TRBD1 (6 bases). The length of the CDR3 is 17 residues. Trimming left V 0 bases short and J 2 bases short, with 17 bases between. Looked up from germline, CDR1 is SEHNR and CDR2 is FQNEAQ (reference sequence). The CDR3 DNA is TGTGCCAGCAGCTTAGCGCAGGCAGGGCAGGGGACCTACGAGCAGTACTTC. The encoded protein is CASSLAQAGQGTYEQYF. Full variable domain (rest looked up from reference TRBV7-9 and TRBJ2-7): DTGVSQNPRHKITKRGQNVTFRCDPISEHNRLYWYRQTLGQGPEFLTYFQNEAQLEKSRLLSDRFSAERPKGSFSTLEIQRTEQGDSAMYLCASSLAQAGQGTYEQYFGPGTRLTVT.

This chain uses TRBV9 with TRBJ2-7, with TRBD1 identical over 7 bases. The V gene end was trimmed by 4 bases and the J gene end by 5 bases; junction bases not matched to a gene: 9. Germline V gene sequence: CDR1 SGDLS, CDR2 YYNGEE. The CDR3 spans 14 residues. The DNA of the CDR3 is TGTGCCAGCAGCCCCTCTGACAGGGTCAACGAGCAGTACTTC. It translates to CASSPSDRVNEQYF. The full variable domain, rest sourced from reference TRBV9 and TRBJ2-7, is DSGVTQTPKHLITATGQRVTLRCSPRSGDLSVYWYQQSLDQGLQFLIQYYNGEERAKGNILERFSAQQFPDLHSELNLSSLELGDSALYFCASSPSDRVNEQYFGPGTRLTVT.

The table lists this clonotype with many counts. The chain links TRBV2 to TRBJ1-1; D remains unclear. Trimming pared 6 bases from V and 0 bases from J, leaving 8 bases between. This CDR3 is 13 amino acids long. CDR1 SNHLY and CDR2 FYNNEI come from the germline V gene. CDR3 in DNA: TGTGCCAGCAGGACACCAATGAACACTGAAGCTTTCTTT. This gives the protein CASRTPMNTEAFF.

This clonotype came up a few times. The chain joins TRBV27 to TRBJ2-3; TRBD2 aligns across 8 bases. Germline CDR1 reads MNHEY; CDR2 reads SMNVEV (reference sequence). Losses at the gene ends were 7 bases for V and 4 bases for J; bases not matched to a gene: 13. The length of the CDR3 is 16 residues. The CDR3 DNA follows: TGTGCCAGCACCCCTTGGGCCAGCGGGGGCTCAGATACGCAGTATTTT. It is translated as CASTPWASGGSDTQYF.

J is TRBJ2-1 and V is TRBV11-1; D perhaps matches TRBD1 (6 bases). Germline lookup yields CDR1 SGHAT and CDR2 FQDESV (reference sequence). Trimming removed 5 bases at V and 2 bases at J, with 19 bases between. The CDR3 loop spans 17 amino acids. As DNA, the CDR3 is TGTGCCAGCAGCCGTACCCCCTGGGGGCCAGCCTACAATGAGCAGTTCTTC. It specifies CASSRTPWGPAYNEQFF.

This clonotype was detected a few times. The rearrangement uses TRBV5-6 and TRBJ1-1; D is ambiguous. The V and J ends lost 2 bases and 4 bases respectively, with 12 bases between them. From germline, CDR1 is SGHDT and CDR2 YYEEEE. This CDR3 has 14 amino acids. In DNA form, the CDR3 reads TGTGCCAGCAGCTTTAGGAAGGGCAGCACTGAAGCTTTCTTT. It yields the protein CASSFRKGSTEAFF. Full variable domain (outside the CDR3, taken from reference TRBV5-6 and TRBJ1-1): DAGVTQSPTHLIKTRGQQVTLRCSPKSGHDTVSWYQQALGQGPQFIFQYYEEEERQRGNFPDRFSGHQFPNYSSELNVNALLLGDSALYLCASSFRKGSTEAFFGQGTRLTVV.

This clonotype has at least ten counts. CDR3 sequence reads: CASSYRPGNTEAFF. In DNA, the CDR3 is TGTGCCAGCAGTTACCGTCCAGGCAACACTGAAGCTTTCTTT. The gene calls are TRBV6-2 or TRBV6-3 and TRBJ1-1; D is ambiguous. V was clipped by 2 bases and J by 2 bases, with 9 bases between them. This CDR3 has 14 residues. Germline V gene lookup returns CDR1 MNHEY and CDR2 SVGEGT.

The CDR3: CASSLSSDSDTQYF. CDR3 DNA: TGCGCCAGCAGCTTGTCTTCCGATTCGGATACGCAGTATTTT. The chain carries TRBV5-1 and TRBJ2-3; no definite D call. V gave up 1 base and J gave up 6 bases, with 12 bases separating them. Germline V gene data show CDR1 as SGHRS and CDR2 as YFSETQ. The CDR3 has 14 residues.

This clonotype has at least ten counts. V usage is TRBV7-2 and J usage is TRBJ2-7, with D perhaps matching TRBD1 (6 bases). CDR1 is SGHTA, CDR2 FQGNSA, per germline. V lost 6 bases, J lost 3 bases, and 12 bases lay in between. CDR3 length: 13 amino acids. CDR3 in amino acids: CASSRQALYEQYF. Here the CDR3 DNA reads TGTGCCAGCAGTAGACAGGCCCTCTACGAGCAGTACTTC.

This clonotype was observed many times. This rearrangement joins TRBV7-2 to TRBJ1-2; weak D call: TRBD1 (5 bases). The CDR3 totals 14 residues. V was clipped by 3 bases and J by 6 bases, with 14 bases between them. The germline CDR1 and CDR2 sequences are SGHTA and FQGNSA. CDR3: CASSLGHGGDGYTF. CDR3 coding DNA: TGTGCCAGCAGCTTGGGCCATGGGGGGGATGGCTACACCTTC.

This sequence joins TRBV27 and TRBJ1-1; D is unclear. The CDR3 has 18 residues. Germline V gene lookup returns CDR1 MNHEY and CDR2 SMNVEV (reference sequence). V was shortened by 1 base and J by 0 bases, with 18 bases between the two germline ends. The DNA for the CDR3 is TGTGCCAGCAGTTTATATACGGGTTTTCGGGATATGAACACTGAAGCTTTCTTT. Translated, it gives CASSLYTGFRDMNTEAFF.

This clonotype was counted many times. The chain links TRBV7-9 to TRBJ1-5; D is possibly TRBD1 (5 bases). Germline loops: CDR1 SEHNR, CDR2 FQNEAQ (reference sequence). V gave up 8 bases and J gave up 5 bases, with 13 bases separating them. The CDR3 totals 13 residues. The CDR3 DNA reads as TGTGCCAGCTCACTCCGAGGGGATCAGCCCCAGCATTTT. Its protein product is CASSLRGDQPQHF. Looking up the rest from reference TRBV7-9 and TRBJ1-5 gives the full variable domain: DTGVSQNPRHKITKRGQNVTFRCDPISEHNRLYWYRQTLGQGPEFLTYFQNEAQLEKSRLLSDRFSAERPKGSFSTLEIQRTEQGDSAMYLCASSLRGDQPQHFGDGTRLSIL.

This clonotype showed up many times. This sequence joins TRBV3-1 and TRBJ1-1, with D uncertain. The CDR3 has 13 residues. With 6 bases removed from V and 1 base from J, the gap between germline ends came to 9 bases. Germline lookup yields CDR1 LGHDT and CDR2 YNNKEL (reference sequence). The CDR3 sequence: CASRRTENTEAFF. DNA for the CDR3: TGTGCCAGCAGGCGTACAGAGAACACTGAAGCTTTCTTT.

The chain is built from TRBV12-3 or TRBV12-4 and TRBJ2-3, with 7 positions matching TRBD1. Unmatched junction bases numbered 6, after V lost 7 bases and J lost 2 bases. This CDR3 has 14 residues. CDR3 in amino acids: CASKRQGPTDTQYF. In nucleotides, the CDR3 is TGTGCCAGCAAACGACAGGGCCCCACAGATACGCAGTATTTT.

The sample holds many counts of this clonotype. The chain's CDR3 is CSAREFSRVSEAFF. In nucleotides, the CDR3 is TGCAGTGCTAGAGAATTCAGTCGCGTCTCTGAAGCTTTCTTT. The chain joins TRBV20-1 to TRBJ1-1; D gene uncertain. V dropped 0 bases and J dropped 6 bases, with 14 bases sitting between them. The CDR3 runs to 14 residues. Germline lookup yields CDR1 DFQATT and CDR2 SNEGSKA (reference sequence).

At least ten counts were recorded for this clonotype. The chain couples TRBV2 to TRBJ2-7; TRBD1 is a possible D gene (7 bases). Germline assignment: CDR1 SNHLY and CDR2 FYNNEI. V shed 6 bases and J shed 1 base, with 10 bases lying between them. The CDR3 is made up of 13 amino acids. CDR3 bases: TGTGCCAGCAGGGGGGGACAGTCCTACGAGCAGTACTTC. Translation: CASRGGQSYEQYF.

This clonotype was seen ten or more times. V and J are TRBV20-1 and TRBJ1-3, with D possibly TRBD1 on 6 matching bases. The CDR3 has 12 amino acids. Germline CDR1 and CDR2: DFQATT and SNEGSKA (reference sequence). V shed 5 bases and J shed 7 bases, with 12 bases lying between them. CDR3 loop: CSAGGTPNTIYF. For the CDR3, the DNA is TGCAGTGCTGGAGGGACACCCAACACCATATATTTT.

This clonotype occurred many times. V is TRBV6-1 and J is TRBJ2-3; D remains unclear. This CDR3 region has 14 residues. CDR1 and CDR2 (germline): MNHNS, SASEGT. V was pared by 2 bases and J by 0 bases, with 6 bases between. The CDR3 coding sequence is TGTGCCAGCAGTGAATCGCACAGCACAGATACGCAGTATTTT. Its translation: CASSESHSTDTQYF.

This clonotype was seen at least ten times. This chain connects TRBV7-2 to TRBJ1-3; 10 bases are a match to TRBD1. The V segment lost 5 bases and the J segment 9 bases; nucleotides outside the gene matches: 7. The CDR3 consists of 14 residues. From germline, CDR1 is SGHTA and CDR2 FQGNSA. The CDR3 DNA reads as TGTGCCAGCAGCCAAGGGACAGGGGTTGGCACCATATATTTT. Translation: CASSQGTGVGTIYF.

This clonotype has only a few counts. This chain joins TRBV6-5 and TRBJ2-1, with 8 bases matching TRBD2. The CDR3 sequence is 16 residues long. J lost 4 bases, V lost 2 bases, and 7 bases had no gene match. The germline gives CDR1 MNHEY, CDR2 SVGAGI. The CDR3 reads CASSYAGGGVYNEQFF. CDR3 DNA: TGTGCCAGCAGTTACGCCGGGGGGGGGGTTTACAATGAGCAGTTCTTC.

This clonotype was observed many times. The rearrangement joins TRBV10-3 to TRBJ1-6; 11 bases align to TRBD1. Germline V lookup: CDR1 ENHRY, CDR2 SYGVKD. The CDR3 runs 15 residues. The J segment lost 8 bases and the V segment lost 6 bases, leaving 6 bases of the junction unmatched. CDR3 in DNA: TGTGCCATCAGCACCGGGACAGGGGGTGATTCACCCCTCCACTTT. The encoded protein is CAISTGTGGDSPLHF.

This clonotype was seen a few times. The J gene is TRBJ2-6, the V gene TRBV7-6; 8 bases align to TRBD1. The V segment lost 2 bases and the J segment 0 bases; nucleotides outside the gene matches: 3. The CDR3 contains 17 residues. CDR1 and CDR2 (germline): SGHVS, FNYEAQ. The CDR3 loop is CASSLRTGSSGANVLTF. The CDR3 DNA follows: TGTGCCAGCAGCTTACGGACAGGGAGCTCTGGGGCCAACGTCCTGACTTTC.

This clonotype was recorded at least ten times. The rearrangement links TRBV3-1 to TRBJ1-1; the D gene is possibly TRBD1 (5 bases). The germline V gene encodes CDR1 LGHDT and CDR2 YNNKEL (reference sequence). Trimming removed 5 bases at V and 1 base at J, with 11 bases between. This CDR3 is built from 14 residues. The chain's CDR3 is CASSSIGANTEAFF. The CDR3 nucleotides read TGTGCCAGCAGCTCCATAGGGGCGAACACTGAAGCTTTCTTT.

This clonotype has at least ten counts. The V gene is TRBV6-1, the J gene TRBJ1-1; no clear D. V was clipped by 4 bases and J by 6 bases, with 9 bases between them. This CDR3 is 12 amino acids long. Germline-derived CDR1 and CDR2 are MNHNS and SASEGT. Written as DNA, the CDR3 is TGTGCCAGCAGTGCCTTTGCGTCTGAAGCTTTCTTT. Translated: CASSAFASEAFF.

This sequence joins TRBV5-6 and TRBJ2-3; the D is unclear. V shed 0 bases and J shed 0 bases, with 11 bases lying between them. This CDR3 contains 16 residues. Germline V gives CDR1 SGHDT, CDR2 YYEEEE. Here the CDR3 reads CASSLEGKDSTDTQYF. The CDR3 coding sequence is TGTGCCAGCAGCTTGGAGGGAAAGGACAGCACAGATACGCAGTATTTT.

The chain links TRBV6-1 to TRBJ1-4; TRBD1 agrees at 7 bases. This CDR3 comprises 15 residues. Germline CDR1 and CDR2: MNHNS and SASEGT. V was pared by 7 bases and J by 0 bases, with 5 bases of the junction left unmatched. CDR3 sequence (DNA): TGTGCCAGCAACAAAGGGACAGCAACTAATGAAAAACTGTTTTTT. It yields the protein CASNKGTATNEKLFF.

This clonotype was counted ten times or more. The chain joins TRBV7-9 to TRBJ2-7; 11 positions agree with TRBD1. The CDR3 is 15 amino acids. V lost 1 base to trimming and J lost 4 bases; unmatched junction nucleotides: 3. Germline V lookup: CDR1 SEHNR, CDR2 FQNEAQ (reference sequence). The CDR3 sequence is CASSLGTGGSYEQYF. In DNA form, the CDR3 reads TGTGCCAGCAGCTTAGGGACAGGGGGCTCATACGAGCAGTACTTC. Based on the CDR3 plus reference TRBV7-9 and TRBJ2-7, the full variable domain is DTGVSQNPRHKITKRGQNVTFRCDPISEHNRLYWYRQTLGQGPEFLTYFQNEAQLEKSRLLSDRFSAERPKGSFSTLEIQRTEQGDSAMYLCASSLGTGGSYEQYFGPGTRLTVT.